One TCR beta chain is described in this entry. What it binds is not known. On sorted subsets, replicate PCRs used 150 to 250 ng DNA, or some 27,000 T cell genomes. Repertoires were generated with immunoSEQ multiplex PCR, while TCRdb's copy carries only in-frame clones and drops some. The repertoire holds about 2 million clones, about 95% seen once, with roughly 1% in the top ten. The data derive from a study of shared clonotypes between healthy human individuals. About the study: In total, the donors were two women and a few men aged 18 to 49.

Naive CD8 cells lacked CD45RO, underwent positive selection for CCR7 and left out terminally differentiated effector memory CD45RA+ cells. General observations from the study: Rarefaction demonstrated incomplete sorted-subset sequencing despite large depth. Larger estimated richness was generally recorded for naive subsets relative to memory subsets.

The V gene lost 2 bases and the J gene lost 3 bases, with 17 bases spanning the gap. The CDR3 loop spans 16 amino acids. In germline, CDR1 is MDHEN, CDR2 SYDVKM. The receptor comes from a man aged 18 to 30 in good health. Material: naive CD8+ T cells sorted from blood. V gene TRBV28 combines with J gene TRBJ2-7; tentatively, D is TRBD1 (5 bases). Here the CDR3 reads CASSLGQGQSDYEQYF. The CDR3 coding sequence is TGTGCCAGCAGTTTAGGGCAGGGCCAGTCCGACTACGAGCAGTACTTC.